This T cell receptor beta chain derives from a study of T cells in Graves' hyperthyroidism and ophthalmopathy. Findings of the study overall: Within blood appeared most thyroid clonotypes that had expanded above 0.001.

It was considered stable Graves' hyperthyroidism when ophthalmopathy did not progress within 18 months. Those patients with uncontrolled infection, other autoimmune disease, pregnancy or lactation were excluded. Diagnoses rested on clinical symptoms, serum thyroxine and TRAb, thyroid ultrasound and orbital computed tomography. The CDR3 is 12 amino acids. Germline values: CDR1 SGDLS, CDR2 YYNGEE. V was pared by 6 bases and J by 8 bases, with 14 bases between. The source material, RNA transcripts, was used to amplify TCR beta CDR3 regions. The primer set for the first-round RT-PCR of the TCR CDR3 was HTBI. TCRdb reprocessed the multiplex PCR reads via MiXCR and lists one record per CDR3 protein. The table shows 450,000 to 700,000 distinct CDR3 sequences, with about 43% occurring only once. Turning to this clonotype: Antigen: not known.

The chain links TRBV9 to TRBJ1-2, with unresolved D. Sequenced material: peripheral blood or thyroid tissue (not recorded which). The clonotype comes from a young woman with Graves' hyperthyroidism. CDR3 sequence reads: CASTPGPSGYTF. The CDR3 DNA sequence: TGTGCCAGCACCCCCGGACCTAGCGGCTACACCTTC.